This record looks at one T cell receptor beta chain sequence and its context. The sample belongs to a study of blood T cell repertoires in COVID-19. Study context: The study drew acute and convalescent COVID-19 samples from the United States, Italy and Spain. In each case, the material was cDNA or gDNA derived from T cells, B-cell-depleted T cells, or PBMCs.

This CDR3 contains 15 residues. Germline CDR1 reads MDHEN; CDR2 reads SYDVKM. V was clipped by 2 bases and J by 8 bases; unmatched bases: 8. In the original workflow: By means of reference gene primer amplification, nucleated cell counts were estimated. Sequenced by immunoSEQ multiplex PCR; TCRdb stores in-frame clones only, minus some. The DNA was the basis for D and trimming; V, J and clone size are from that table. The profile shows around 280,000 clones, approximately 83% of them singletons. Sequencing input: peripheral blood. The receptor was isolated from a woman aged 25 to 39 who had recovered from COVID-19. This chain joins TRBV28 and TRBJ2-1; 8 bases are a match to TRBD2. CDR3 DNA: TGTGCCAGCAGTTTAGCAGCGGGAGTGATCGATGAGCAGTTCTTC. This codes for CASSLAAGVIDEQFF.